Listed below are T cell receptor beta chains from one sample, sequenced in a study of naive and memory T cell subsets. MiXCR was run by TCRdb on the UMI-ligation and nested PCR reads, yielding one entry per CDR3 protein. The data show more than 95,000 distinct CDR3 sequences, with more than 12% seen just once and approximately 3% held by the top ten. Material for sequencing was naive CD8+ T cells from blood. The receptors were sampled from a human donor in good health. Both conserved end residues are part of each CDR3. The D gene is left open where the match is weak. Some rows have no size entry. The others give once, few or many, or a class for an expanded clone.

D: TRBD2; V: TRBV7-9; J: TRBJ2-3; size: few; DNA: TGTGCCAGCAGCTTAGTACTAGCGGGAGTTCTGGATACGCAGTATTTT; CDR3: CASSLVLAGVLDTQYF
D: NA; V: TRBV27; J: TRBJ2-7; size: NA; DNA: TGTGCCAGCAGCACACGACCCTTAGGGAATTTCGAGCAGTACTTC; CDR3: CASSTRPLGNFEQYF
D: NA; V: TRBV29-1; J: TRBJ2-5; size: NA; DNA: TGCAGCGTACCTACCGCCCAAGAGACCCAGTACTTC; CDR3: CSVPTAQETQYF
D: NA; V: TRBV4-2; J: TRBJ1-5; size: NA; DNA: TGTGCCAGCAGCCAAGAGCAGCTTTATAGCAATCAGCCCCAGCATTTT; CDR3: CASSQEQLYSNQPQHF
D: NA; V: TRBV2; J: TRBJ2-5; size: NA; DNA: TGTGCCAGCAGCCTCGGCACCCAGTACTTC; CDR3: CASSLGTQYF
D: NA; V: TRBV7-6; J: TRBJ2-3; size: few; DNA: TGTGCCAGCAGCTTAGTCAGCACAGATACGCAGTATTTT; CDR3: CASSLVSTDTQYF
D: NA; V: TRBV4-3; J: TRBJ2-3; size: NA; DNA: TGCGCCAGCAGCGCATCACCTTTGGGGCATGCGACAGATACGCAGTATTTT; CDR3: CASSASPLGHATDTQYF
D: NA; V: TRBV20-1; J: TRBJ2-1; size: few; DNA: TGCAGTGCTACCGGGGCGGAGAGCTCCTACAATGAGCAGTTCTTC; CDR3: CSATGAESSYNEQFF
D: NA; V: TRBV20-1; J: TRBJ2-3; size: many; DNA: TGCAGTGCTAGAGACCCACTAGTTGCAGATACGCAGTATTTT; CDR3: CSARDPLVADTQYF
D: NA; V: TRBV20-1; J: TRBJ2-3; size: NA; DNA: TGCAGTGCTAGACTAGCAGACTTCACAGATACGCAGTATTTT; CDR3: CSARLADFTDTQYF
D: NA; V: TRBV7-9; J: TRBJ2-7; size: NA; DNA: TGTGCCAGCAGCCATTCGGGACTCGGTTACGAGCAGTACTTC; CDR3: CASSHSGLGYEQYF
D: TRBD1; V: TRBV15; J: TRBJ2-7; size: few; DNA: TGTGCCACCAGCAGATCCTCGACAGGGCGGTCCTACGAGCAGTACTTC; CDR3: CATSRSSTGRSYEQYF
D: NA; V: TRBV4-3; J: TRBJ1-2; size: few; DNA: TGCGCCAGCAGCCATGGGGCTCTCCAGGCCAACTATGGCTACACCTTC; CDR3: CASSHGALQANYGYTF
D: TRBD2; V: TRBV15; J: TRBJ2-7; size: NA; DNA: TGTGCCACCAGCGGCGGGGGGGTTACCGCCTACGAGCAGTACTTC; CDR3: CATSGGGVTAYEQYF
D: TRBD1; V: TRBV10-3; J: TRBJ2-7; size: many; DNA: TGTGCCATCAGTGAAGGGGGACAGGTCTCCCACCTTTACTTC; CDR3: CAISEGGQVSHLYF
D: TRBD2; V: TRBV6-5; J: TRBJ2-3; size: few; DNA: TGTGCCAGCAGTTACTCGACTAGCGGGAGCACAGATACGCAGTATTTT; CDR3: CASSYSTSGSTDTQYF
D: NA; V: TRBV2; J: TRBJ2-7; size: NA; DNA: TGTGCCAGCAGCGCGAAGTACGAGCAGTACTTC; CDR3: CASSAKYEQYF
D: NA; V: TRBV12-3/TRBV12-4; J: TRBJ1-1; size: many; DNA: TGTGCCAGCAGTGGGGTCCCCAAGAACACTGAAGCTTTCTTT; CDR3: CASSGVPKNTEAFF
D: NA; V: TRBV4-3; J: TRBJ2-1; size: NA; DNA: TGCGCCAGCAGCCAAGAGGGGGGCAATGAGCAGTTCTTC; CDR3: CASSQEGGNEQFF
D: NA; V: TRBV7-9; J: TRBJ2-1; size: few; DNA: TGTGCCAGCAGCTTAGCGCGCGGTTTCGACTACAATGAGCAGTTCTTC; CDR3: CASSLARGFDYNEQFF
D: TRBD2; V: TRBV7-9; J: TRBJ2-3; size: NA; DNA: TGTGCCAGCAGCTCTCCGGGAGGAAATACGCAGTATTTT; CDR3: CASSSPGGNTQYF
D: NA; V: TRBV5-4; J: TRBJ1-1; size: many; DNA: TGTGCCAGCAGCCCCCAGGGTTTCCCCGAAGCTTTCTTT; CDR3: CASSPQGFPEAFF
D: NA; V: TRBV29-1; J: TRBJ2-7; size: NA; DNA: TGCAGCGTCACGGACAGCTACGAGCAGTACTTC; CDR3: CSVTDSYEQYF
D: NA; V: TRBV28; J: TRBJ2-5; size: NA; DNA: TGTGCCAGCAGCCTACGTAGAGCCAGGGTCCTTCAAGAGACCCAGTACTTC; CDR3: CASSLRRARVLQETQYF
D: NA; V: TRBV12-3/TRBV12-4; J: TRBJ1-1; size: NA; DNA: TGTGCCAGCAGCCACGGTACGGGGGGCACTGAAGCTTTCTTT; CDR3: CASSHGTGGTEAFF
D: NA; V: TRBV13; J: TRBJ1-3; size: NA; DNA: TGTGCCAGCAGCTTATTTATTCAGGATACGGACTCTGGAAACACCATATATTTT; CDR3: CASSLFIQDTDSGNTIYF